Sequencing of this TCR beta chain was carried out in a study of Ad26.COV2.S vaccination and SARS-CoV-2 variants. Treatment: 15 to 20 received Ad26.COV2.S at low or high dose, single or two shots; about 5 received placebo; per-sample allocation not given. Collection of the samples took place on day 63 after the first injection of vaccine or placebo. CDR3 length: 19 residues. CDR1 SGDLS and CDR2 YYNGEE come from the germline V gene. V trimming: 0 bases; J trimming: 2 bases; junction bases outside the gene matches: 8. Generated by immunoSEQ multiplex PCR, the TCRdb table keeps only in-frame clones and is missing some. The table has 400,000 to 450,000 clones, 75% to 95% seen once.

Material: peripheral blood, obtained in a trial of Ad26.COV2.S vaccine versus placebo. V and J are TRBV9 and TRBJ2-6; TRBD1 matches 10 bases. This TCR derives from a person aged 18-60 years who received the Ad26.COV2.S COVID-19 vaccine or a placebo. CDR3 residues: CASSVAWDRGTPGANVLTF. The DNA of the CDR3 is TGTGCCAGCAGCGTAGCATGGGACAGGGGAACTCCTGGGGCCAACGTCCTGACTTTC.